This T cell receptor beta chain originates from a study of T cell responses to AZD1222 COVID-19 vaccine. Assay: immunoSEQ multiplex PCR; the TCRdb copy retains only in-frame clones and omits some. The repertoire holds 100,000 to 150,000 clones, with around nine tenths as singletons. Germline V gene data show CDR1 as SGHAT and CDR2 as FQNNGV. The CDR3 is made up of 15 amino acids. Trimming took 6 bases from V and 0 from J, leaving 15 bases between them. The clonotype comes from an adult who received the MenACWY meningococcal vaccine as a control. The sample in question was peripheral blood, obtained 28 days after the second dose of the MenACWY control vaccine. V and J are TRBV11-2 and TRBJ2-7, with D possibly matching TRBD2 (5 bases). CDR3 loop: CASRHRFGDSYEQYF. The CDR3 DNA follows: TGTGCCAGCAGACATCGTTTCGGGGACTCCTACGAGCAGTACTTC.